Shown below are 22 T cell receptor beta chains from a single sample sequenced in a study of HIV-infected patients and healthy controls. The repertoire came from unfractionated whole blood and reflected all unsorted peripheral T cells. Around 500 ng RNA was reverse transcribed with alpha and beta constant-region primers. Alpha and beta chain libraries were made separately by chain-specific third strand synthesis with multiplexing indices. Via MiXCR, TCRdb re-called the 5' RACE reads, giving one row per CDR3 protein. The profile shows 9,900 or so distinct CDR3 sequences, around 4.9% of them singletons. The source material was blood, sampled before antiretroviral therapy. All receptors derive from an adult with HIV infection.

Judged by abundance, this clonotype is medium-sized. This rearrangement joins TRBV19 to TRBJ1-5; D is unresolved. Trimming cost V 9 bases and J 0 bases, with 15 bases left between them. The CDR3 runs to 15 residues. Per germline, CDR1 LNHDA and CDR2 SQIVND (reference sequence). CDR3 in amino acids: CASTPGSYSNQPQHF. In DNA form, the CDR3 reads TGTGCCAGCACCCCCGGCAGTTATAGCAATCAGCCCCAGCATTTT.

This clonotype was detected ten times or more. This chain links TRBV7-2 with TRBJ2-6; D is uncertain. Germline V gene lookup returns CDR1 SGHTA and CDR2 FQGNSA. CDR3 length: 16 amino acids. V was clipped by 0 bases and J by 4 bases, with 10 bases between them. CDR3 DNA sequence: TGTGCCAGCAGCTTAGCGCGATTGGCAGGGGCCAACGTCCTGACTTTC. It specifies CASSLARLAGANVLTF.

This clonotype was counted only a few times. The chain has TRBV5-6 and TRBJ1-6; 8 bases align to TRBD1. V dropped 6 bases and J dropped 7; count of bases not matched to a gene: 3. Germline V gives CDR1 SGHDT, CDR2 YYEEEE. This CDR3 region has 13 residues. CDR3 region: CASTRQGNSPLHF. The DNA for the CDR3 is TGTGCCAGCACACGACAGGGGAATTCACCCCTCCACTTT.

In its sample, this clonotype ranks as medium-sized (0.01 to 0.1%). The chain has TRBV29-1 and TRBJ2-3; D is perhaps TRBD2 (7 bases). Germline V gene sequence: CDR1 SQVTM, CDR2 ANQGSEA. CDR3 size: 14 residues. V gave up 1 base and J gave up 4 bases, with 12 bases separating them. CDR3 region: CSVEGGEGADTQYF. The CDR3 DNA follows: TGCAGCGTTGAAGGAGGGGAGGGGGCAGATACGCAGTATTTT.

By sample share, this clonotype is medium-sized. Here the CDR3 reads CASSDTMHPAQTEAFF. CDR3 bases: TGTGCCAGCAGCGATACCATGCATCCAGCGCAGACTGAAGCTTTCTTT. The rearrangement joins TRBV9 to TRBJ1-1, with unresolved D. This CDR3 comprises 16 residues. Trimming removed 3 bases at V and 5 bases at J, with 20 bases between. CDR1 SGDLS and CDR2 YYNGEE come from the germline V gene.

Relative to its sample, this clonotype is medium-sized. CDR3 coding DNA: TGTGCCAGCAGCTACCCGATTTCGACAGGCCAAGAGACCCAGTACTTC. The encoded protein is CASSYPISTGQETQYF. J is TRBJ2-5 and V is TRBV5-6, with D possibly matching TRBD1 (6 bases). CDR1 SGHDT and CDR2 YYEEEE come from the germline V gene. This CDR3 is built from 16 residues. With 3 bases removed from V and 1 base from J, the gap between germline ends came to 16 bases.

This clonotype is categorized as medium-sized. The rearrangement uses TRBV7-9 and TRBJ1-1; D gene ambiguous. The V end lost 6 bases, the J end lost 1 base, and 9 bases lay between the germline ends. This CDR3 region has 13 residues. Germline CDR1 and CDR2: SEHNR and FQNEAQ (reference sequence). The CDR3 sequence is CASSDPWNTEAFF. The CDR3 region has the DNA TGTGCCAGCAGTGACCCTTGGAACACTGAAGCTTTCTTT.

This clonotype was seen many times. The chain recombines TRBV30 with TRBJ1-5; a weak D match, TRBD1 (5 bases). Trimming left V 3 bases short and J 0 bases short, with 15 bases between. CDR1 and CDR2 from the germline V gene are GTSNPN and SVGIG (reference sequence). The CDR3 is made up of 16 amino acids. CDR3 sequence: CAWSQGGPFSNQPQHF. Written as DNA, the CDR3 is TGTGCCTGGAGCCAGGGCGGACCCTTTAGCAATCAGCCCCAGCATTTT. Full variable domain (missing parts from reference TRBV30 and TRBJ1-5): SQTIHQWPATLVQPVGSPLSLECTVEGTSNPNLYWYRQAAGRGLQLLFYSVGIGQISSEVPQNLSASRPQDRQFILSSKKLLLSDSGFYLCAWSQGGPFSNQPQHFGDGTRLSIL.

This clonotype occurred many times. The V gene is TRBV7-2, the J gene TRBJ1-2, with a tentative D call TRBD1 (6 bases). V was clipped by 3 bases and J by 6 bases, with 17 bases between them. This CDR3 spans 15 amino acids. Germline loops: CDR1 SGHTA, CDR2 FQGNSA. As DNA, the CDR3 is TGTGCCAGCAGCTTTGATACGGGGGGCGCGCATGGCTACACCTTC. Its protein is CASSFDTGGAHGYTF.

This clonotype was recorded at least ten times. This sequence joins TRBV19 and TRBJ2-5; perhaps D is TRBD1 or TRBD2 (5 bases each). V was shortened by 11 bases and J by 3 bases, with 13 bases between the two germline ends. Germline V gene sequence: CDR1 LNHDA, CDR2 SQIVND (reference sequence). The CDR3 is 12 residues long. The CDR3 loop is CAGRGREETQYF. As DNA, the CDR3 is TGTGCCGGTCGGGGCAGGGAAGAGACCCAGTACTTC.

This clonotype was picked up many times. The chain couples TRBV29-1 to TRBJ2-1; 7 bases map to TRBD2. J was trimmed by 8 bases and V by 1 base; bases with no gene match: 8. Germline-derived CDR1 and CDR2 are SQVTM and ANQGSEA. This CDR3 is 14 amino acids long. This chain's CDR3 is CSVEGLAVWDEQFF. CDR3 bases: TGCAGCGTTGAAGGGCTAGCGGTCTGGGATGAGCAGTTCTTC.

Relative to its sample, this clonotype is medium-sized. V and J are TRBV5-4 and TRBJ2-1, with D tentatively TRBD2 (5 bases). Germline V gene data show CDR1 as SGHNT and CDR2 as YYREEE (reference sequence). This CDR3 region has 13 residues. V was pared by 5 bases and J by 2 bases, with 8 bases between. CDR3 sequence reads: CASRAGTYNEQFF. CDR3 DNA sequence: TGTGCCAGCAGGGCCGGGACCTACAATGAGCAGTTCTTC.

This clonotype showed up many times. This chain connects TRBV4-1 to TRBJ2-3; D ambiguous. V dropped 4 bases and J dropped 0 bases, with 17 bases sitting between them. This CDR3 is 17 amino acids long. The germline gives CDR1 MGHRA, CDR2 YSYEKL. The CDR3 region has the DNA TGCGCCAGCAGCCCGCTGGTGGCGGAAACTAGCACAGATACGCAGTATTTT. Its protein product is CASSPLVAETSTDTQYF.

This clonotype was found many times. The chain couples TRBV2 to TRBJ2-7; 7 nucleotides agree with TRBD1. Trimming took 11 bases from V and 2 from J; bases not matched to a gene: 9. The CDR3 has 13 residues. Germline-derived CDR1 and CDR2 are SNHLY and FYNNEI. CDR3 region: CAWATGITYEQYF. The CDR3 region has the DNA TGTGCCTGGGCGACAGGGATAACCTACGAGCAGTACTTC. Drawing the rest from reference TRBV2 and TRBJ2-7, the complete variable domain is EPEVTQTPSHQVTQMGQEVILRCVPISNHLYFYWYRQILGQKVEFLVSFYNNEISEKSEIFDDQFSVERPDGSNFTLKIRSTKLEDSAMYFCAWATGITYEQYFGPGTRLTVT.

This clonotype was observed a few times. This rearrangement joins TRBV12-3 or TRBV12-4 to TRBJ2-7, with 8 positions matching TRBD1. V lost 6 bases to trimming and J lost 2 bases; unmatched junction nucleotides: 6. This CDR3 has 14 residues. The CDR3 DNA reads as TGTGCCAGCAGATTCTCAGGGGGCCCCTACGAGCAGTACTTC. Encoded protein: CASRFSGGPYEQYF.

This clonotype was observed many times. Here the CDR3 reads CASSPSGYEQYF. Here the CDR3 DNA reads TGTGCCAGCAGTCCGTCAGGTTACGAGCAGTACTTC. The chain recombines TRBV28 with TRBJ2-7; D ambiguous. The CDR3 runs 12 residues. The ends were cut back, 5 bases at V and 4 bases at J, with 9 bases in the middle. CDR1 and CDR2 (germline): MDHEN, SYDVKM. Combining the CDR3 with reference TRBV28 and TRBJ2-7 gives the whole variable domain DVKVTQSSRYLVKRTGEKVFLECVQDMDHENMFWYRQDPGLGLRLIYFSYDVKMKEKGDIPEGYSVSREKKERFSLILESASTNQTSMYLCASSPSGYEQYFGPGTRLTVT.

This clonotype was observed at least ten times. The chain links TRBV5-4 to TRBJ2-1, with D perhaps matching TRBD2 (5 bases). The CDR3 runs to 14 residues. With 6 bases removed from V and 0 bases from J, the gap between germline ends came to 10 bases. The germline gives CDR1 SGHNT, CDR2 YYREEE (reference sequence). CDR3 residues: CASNPGNSYNEQFF. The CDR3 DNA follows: TGTGCCAGCAACCCGGGGAACTCCTACAATGAGCAGTTCTTC.

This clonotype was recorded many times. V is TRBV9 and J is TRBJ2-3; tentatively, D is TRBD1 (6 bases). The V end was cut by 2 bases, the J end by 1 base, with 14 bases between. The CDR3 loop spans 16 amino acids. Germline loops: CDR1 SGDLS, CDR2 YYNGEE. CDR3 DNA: TGTGCCAGCAGCGTGGGGGCCCTCAGGGGCACAGATACGCAGTATTTT. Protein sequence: CASSVGALRGTDTQYF.

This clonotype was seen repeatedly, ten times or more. CDR3 loop: CASSFQGGPYEQYF. The DNA for the CDR3 is TGTGCCAGCAGCTTCCAGGGGGGCCCCTACGAGCAGTACTTC. This sequence joins TRBV7-2 and TRBJ2-7; perhaps TRBD1 as D (7 bases). Germline values: CDR1 SGHTA, CDR2 FQGNSA. The CDR3 totals 14 residues. The V and J ends lost 3 bases and 2 bases respectively, with 11 bases between them.

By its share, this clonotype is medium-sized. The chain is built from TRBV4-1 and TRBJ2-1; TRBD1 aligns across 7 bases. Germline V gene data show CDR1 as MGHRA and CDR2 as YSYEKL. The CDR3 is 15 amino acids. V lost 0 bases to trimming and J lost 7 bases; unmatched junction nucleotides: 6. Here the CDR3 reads CASSQEWDSINEQFF. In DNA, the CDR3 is TGCGCCAGCAGCCAAGAGTGGGACAGTATAAATGAGCAGTTCTTC.

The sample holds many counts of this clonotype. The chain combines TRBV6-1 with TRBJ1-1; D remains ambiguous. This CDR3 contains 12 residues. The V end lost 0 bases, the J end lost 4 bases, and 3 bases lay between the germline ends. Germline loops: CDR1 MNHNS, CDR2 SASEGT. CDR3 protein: CASSEARTEAFF. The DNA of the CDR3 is TGTGCCAGCAGTGAAGCGCGCACTGAAGCTTTCTTT.

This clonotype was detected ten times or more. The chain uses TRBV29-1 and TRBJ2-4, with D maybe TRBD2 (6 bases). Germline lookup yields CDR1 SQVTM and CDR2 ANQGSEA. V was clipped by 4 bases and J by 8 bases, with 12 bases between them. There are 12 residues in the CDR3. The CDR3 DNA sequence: TGCAGCGTTGTGGGGGGAGAGGACATTCAGTACTTC. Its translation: CSVVGGEDIQYF.